This passage covers 23 T cell receptor beta chains from one sample sequenced in a study of radiation and T cells in renal cell carcinoma. The time point is: baseline pretreatment blood. Sample treatment: 15 Gy SBRT to primary tumor, nephrectomy 4 weeks later. Sequencing used immunoSEQ multiplex PCR; TCRdb keeps in-frame clones, though not all of them. Here the sample spans under 55,000 clones, 83% being singletons. Material: blood, obtained from a patient whose treatment included radiotherapy and nephrectomy. These receptors were taken from an older woman with renal cell carcinoma.

The chain has TRBV25-1 and TRBJ1-1; D is undetermined. CDR3 length: 13 residues. Trimming stripped 7 bases from V and 3 bases from J, with 12 bases between. Germline V gene sequence: CDR1 MGHDK, CDR2 SYGVNS. CDR3 sequence: CASTRSLDTEAFF. The CDR3 DNA reads as TGTGCCAGCACTCGATCCTTAGACACTGAAGCTTTCTTT.

The V call is TRBV27, the J call TRBJ1-1, with unresolved D. The V end was cut by 3 bases, the J end by 0 bases, with 14 bases between. The length of the CDR3 is 16 residues. Germline CDR1 is MNHEY and CDR2 is SMNVEV (reference sequence). Written as DNA, the CDR3 is TGTGCCAGCAGTTTCCTCTCCACAAGTTTGAACACTGAAGCTTTCTTT. Protein: CASSFLSTSLNTEAFF.

The sample holds a few counts of this clone. This sequence joins TRBV15 and TRBJ2-1; the match to TRBD2 covers 12 bases. CDR1 and CDR2 (germline): LNHNV, YYDKDF (reference sequence). This CDR3 is 15 amino acids long. V gave up 2 bases and J gave up 7 bases; unmatched junction bases: 3. CDR3 region: CATSRPGLAGNEQFF. In nucleotides, the CDR3 is TGTGCCACCAGCAGACCCGGACTAGCGGGAAATGAGCAGTTCTTC.

Here the CDR3 reads CASSLDPGANSPLHF. For the CDR3, the DNA is TGTGCCAGCAGCTTAGACCCAGGGGCCAATTCACCCCTCCACTTT. The chain combines TRBV11-2 with TRBJ1-6; perhaps TRBD1 as D (6 bases). The CDR3 runs 15 residues. Germline CDR1 and CDR2: SGHAT and FQNNGV. Trimming removed 0 bases at V and 7 bases at J, with 10 bases between.

The chain combines TRBV15 with TRBJ2-3, with unresolved D. Between the trimmed V and J ends, which lost 0 bases and 2 bases, there was a span of 9 bases. Germline V gives CDR1 LNHNV, CDR2 YYDKDF (reference sequence). CDR3 length: 15 amino acids. The CDR3 DNA reads TGTGCCACCAGCAGAGACCGGTTGAACACAGATACGCAGTATTTT. This sequence encodes CATSRDRLNTDTQYF.

The chain couples TRBV6-1 to TRBJ1-5; a possible D gene is TRBD1 (6 bases). The V gene lost 8 bases and the J gene lost 2 bases, with 16 bases spanning the gap. The CDR3 totals 15 residues. CDR1 is MNHNS and CDR2 is SASEGT in the germline V gene. The CDR3 loop is CASLAGWGRNQPQHF. CDR3 coding DNA: TGTGCCAGCCTCGCAGGTTGGGGGCGCAATCAGCCCCAGCATTTT.

The chain has TRBV5-4 and TRBJ2-1; TRBD1 agrees at 8 bases. CDR1 and CDR2 (germline): SGHNT, YYREEE (reference sequence). The CDR3 is 15 amino acids. The V gene end was trimmed by 2 bases and the J gene end by 2 bases; junction bases not matched to a gene: 3. The CDR3 loop reads CASSFGTGAYNEQFF. The CDR3 DNA is TGTGCCAGCAGCTTCGGGACAGGTGCCTACAATGAGCAGTTCTTC.

The chain links TRBV15 to TRBJ2-3; TRBD1 might be the D (5 bases). Germline CDR1 is LNHNV and CDR2 is YYDKDF (reference sequence). The CDR3 is made up of 14 amino acids. Between the trimmed V and J ends, which lost 5 bases and 4 bases, there was a span of 13 bases. CDR3 nucleotides: TGTGCCACCAGCCCCCTCAGCAGGGCAGATACGCAGTATTTT. This gives the protein CATSPLSRADTQYF.

Sample share makes this clone medium-sized (0.01 to 0.1%). The CDR3 reads CASMGGQGPYEQYF. The CDR3 nucleotides are TGTGCCAGCATGGGGGGACAGGGTCCCTACGAGCAGTACTTC. This chain joins TRBV2 and TRBJ2-7; the match to TRBD1 covers 9 bases. The CDR3 loop spans 14 amino acids. Germline V CDR1 and CDR2: SNHLY, FYNNEI. The V gene end was trimmed by 7 bases and the J gene end by 2 bases; junction bases not matched to a gene: 6.

The CDR3 bases are TGTGCCAGAAGCTTAGGGGGCGGATCTTGCAGGACTGAAGCTTTCTTT. Protein sequence: CARSLGGGSCRTEAFF. The chain has TRBV5-3 and TRBJ1-1, with 7 bases lining up with TRBD1. TRBV5-3 is recorded as an ORF, its role being uncertain. V dropped 2 bases and J dropped 5; count of bases not matched to a gene: 12. CDR3 length equals 16 residues.

The J gene is TRBJ1-2, the V gene TRBV28; a possible D gene is TRBD1 (5 bases). The germline V gene has CDR1 MDHEN and CDR2 SYDVKM. Trimming stripped 5 bases from V and 2 bases from J, with 15 bases between. This CDR3 region has 15 residues. In DNA, the CDR3 is TGTGCCAGCAGTCCCGCCTTGACAGAGAACTATGGCTACACCTTC. It yields the protein CASSPALTENYGYTF.

V gene TRBV5-1 combines with J gene TRBJ2-1; D unclear. The CDR3 sequence is 16 residues long. V lost 6 bases and J 1 base, leaving 17 bases between the germline ends. Germline V gene lookup returns CDR1 SGHRS and CDR2 YFSETQ. The CDR3 bases are TGCGCCAGCAACCCTGAGCAGGACCCATCCTACAATGAGCAGTTCTTC. This gives the protein CASNPEQDPSYNEQFF.

The rearrangement uses TRBV19 and TRBJ1-3; 7 bases agree with TRBD1. The CDR3 runs to 18 residues. The J segment lost 2 bases and the V segment lost 3 bases, leaving 13 bases of the junction unmatched. In germline, CDR1 is LNHDA, CDR2 SQIVND (reference sequence). CDR3 in DNA: TGTGCCAGTAGTATGGGCTTGGGACAGCCAGGGGCTGGAAACACCATATATTTT. The encoded protein is CASSMGLGQPGAGNTIYF.

This clone has more than one count but fewer than ten. This rearrangement joins TRBV29-1 to TRBJ2-3; 9 nucleotides line up with TRBD1. The V and J ends lost 6 bases and 3 bases, in that order; junction bases with no gene match: 4. This CDR3 contains 13 residues. Germline V gene sequence: CDR1 SQVTM, CDR2 ANQGSEA. CDR3: CSVGTGLTDTQYF. As DNA, the CDR3 is TGCAGCGTCGGGACAGGGCTAACAGATACGCAGTATTTT.

This clone occurred once. The CDR3: CASSLVQRGTDTQYF. In DNA, the CDR3 is TGCGCCAGCAGCTTGGTCCAGCGGGGGACAGATACGCAGTATTTT. The chain employs TRBV5-1 and TRBJ2-3; TRBD2 matches at 8 bases. Germline V gene lookup returns CDR1 SGHRS and CDR2 YFSETQ. V lost 0 bases, J lost 3 bases, and 3 bases stayed unmatched. The CDR3 covers 15 residues. The whole variable domain, filled in from reference TRBV5-1 and TRBJ2-3, reads KAGVTQTPRYLIKTRGQQVTLSCSPISGHRSVSWYQQTPGQGLQFLFEYFSETQRNKGNFPGRFSGRQFSNSRSEMNVSTLELGDSALYLCASSLVQRGTDTQYFGPGTRLTVL.

The chain links TRBV2 to TRBJ1-1; the D is unclear. V was pared by 4 bases and J by 1 base, with 13 bases between. The germline CDR1 and CDR2 sequences are SNHLY and FYNNEI. The CDR3 spans 15 residues. The CDR3, as DNA: TGTGCCAGCAGTGCCCAGAGACTGGGGAACACTGAAGCTTTCTTT. Protein product: CASSAQRLGNTEAFF.

The rearrangement joins TRBV6-5 to TRBJ1-4; no reliable D call. The V end was cut by 5 bases, the J end by 5 bases, with 3 bases between. The CDR3 totals 11 residues. The V gene's germline CDR1 is MNHEY and CDR2 SVGAGI. The CDR3 nucleotides are TGTGCCAGCAGTCACAATGAAAAACTGTTTTTT. Translated, it gives CASSHNEKLFF.

The chain recombines TRBV7-6 with TRBJ2-1, with D perhaps matching TRBD2 (6 bases). With 4 bases removed from V and 15 bases from J, the gap between germline ends came to 22 bases. Germline V gene lookup returns CDR1 SGHVS and CDR2 FNYEAQ. This CDR3 spans 14 amino acids. CDR3 amino acids: CASSSSPPVGSRFF. The CDR3, as DNA: TGTGCCAGCAGCTCCTCGCCCCCCGTCGGGAGTCGGTTCTTC. The full variable domain, its missing parts supplied by reference TRBV7-6 and TRBJ2-1, is GAGVSQSPRYKVTKRGQDVALRCDPISGHVSLYWYRQALGQGPEFLTYFNYEAQQDKSGLPNDRFSAERPEGSISTLTIQRTEQRDSAMYRCASSSSPPVGSRFFGPGTRLTVL.

The chain carries TRBV27 and TRBJ1-2; 7 nucleotides line up with TRBD1. CDR3 length: 15 residues. CDR1 MNHEY and CDR2 SMNVEV come from the germline V gene (reference sequence). Trimming took 5 bases from V and 5 from J; bases not matched to a gene: 11. In DNA, the CDR3 is TGTGCCAGCAGTGCGGGGACAGAGGGGAGATATGGCTACACCTTC. Protein: CASSAGTEGRYGYTF.

The chain recombines TRBV30 with TRBJ2-7; 12 bases line up with TRBD2. J was trimmed by 7 bases and V by 4 bases; bases with no gene match: 8. Germline CDR1 GTSNPN, CDR2 SVGIG (reference sequence). The CDR3 runs to 14 residues. The CDR3 sequence: CAWNRLAGVGEQYF. The CDR3 nucleotides are TGTGCCTGGAATCGACTAGCGGGAGTGGGAGAGCAGTACTTC.

In DNA, the CDR3 is TGTGCCAGCTCACCACAATCCCCGGACATTGCCTCTGGAAACACCATATATTTT. Protein product: CASSPQSPDIASGNTIYF. The V call is TRBV18, the J call TRBJ1-3; D might be TRBD1 (5 bases). The germline V and J ends were trimmed by 1 base and 0 bases, with 16 bases remaining between them. The CDR3 is 18 amino acids. Germline CDR1 KGHSH, CDR2 LQKENI.

Of note for this clone: An end of the junction differs from the germline gene, which may be a read error. The CDR3 here is CASSPTRLPGREEILF. CDR3 coding DNA: TGTGCCAGCAGCCCAACCCGACTTCCAGGCCGGGAGGAAATCCTCTTC. The V gene is TRBV16, the J gene TRBJ1-2; D not resolved. Germline loops: CDR1 KGHSY, CDR2 FQNENV. The CDR3 totals 16 residues. Combining the CDR3 with reference TRBV16 and TRBJ1-2 gives the whole variable domain GEEVAQTPKHLVRGEGQKAKLYCAPIKGHSYVFWYQQVLKNEFKFLISFQNENVFDETGMPKERFSAKCLPNSPCSLEIQATKLEDSAVYFCASSPTRLPGREEILFGSGTRLTVV.

The chain links TRBV19 to TRBJ2-7; 11 bases map to TRBD2. The J segment lost 5 bases and the V segment lost 6 bases, leaving 18 bases of the junction unmatched. The germline CDR1 and CDR2 sequences are LNHDA and SQIVND (reference sequence). The CDR3 runs 18 residues. The CDR3 sequence: CASRLQGLAGNGADEQYF. The CDR3 nucleotides are TGTGCCAGTAGGCTACAAGGACTAGCGGGTAATGGCGCGGACGAGCAGTACTTC.